The 27 T cell receptor beta chains below come from one sample, sequenced in a study of CD8+CD57+ T cells in acquired aplastic anemia. Those patients picked for sequencing had displayed CD8+CD57+ cell expansion on flow cytometry. TCR beta VDJ and CDR3 profiling used genomic DNA as template. TCRdb recomputed calls from the reads with MiXCR, one row per CDR3 protein. Among 120,000 or so distinct CDR3 sequences listed, almost 40% were seen once. Sequencing input: sorted CD4+, CD8+, or CD8+CD57+ T cells (not recorded which) from PBMCs. These receptors were taken from a human donor with aplastic anemia.

The chain is built from TRBV25-1 and TRBJ1-2; D gene unclear. The CDR3 contains 13 residues. The germline V gene has CDR1 MGHDK and CDR2 SYGVNS. The ends were cut back, 8 bases at V and 6 bases at J, with 16 bases in the middle. CDR3: CASQPPAGHGYTF. Here the CDR3 DNA reads TGTGCCAGCCAACCCCCAGCTGGCCATGGCTACACCTTC.

This clonotype was found many times. The chain has TRBV5-1 and TRBJ1-1; D is possibly TRBD1 (6 bases). The length of the CDR3 is 13 residues. CDR1 and CDR2 (germline): SGHRS, YFSETQ. Trimming left V 7 bases short and J 2 bases short, with 12 bases between. In DNA form, the CDR3 reads TGCGCCAGCCTCCAGGGGAGTAACACTGAAGCTTTCTTT. It encodes CASLQGSNTEAFF.

This clonotype was picked up a small number of times. The chain recombines TRBV12-3 or TRBV12-4 with TRBJ2-7; TRBD1 aligns across 11 bases. The CDR3 length is 19 residues. The junction had 20 bases not matched to a gene; V was cut back by 4 bases and J by 6 bases. CDR3 coding DNA: TGTGCCAGCAGTTCCCCCGGGACAGGGGGAAGGGGATCAAGGTGCGAGCAGTACTTC. This sequence encodes CASSSPGTGGRGSRCEQYF.

Ten or more counts support this clonotype. The gene calls are TRBV7-9 and TRBJ2-2, with 7 positions matching TRBD1. The germline CDR1 and CDR2 sequences are SEHNR and FQNEAQ (reference sequence). V gave up 5 bases and J gave up 3 bases; unmatched junction bases: 6. This CDR3 contains 15 residues. Here the CDR3 reads CASSNRQGHTGELFF. DNA for the CDR3: TGTGCCAGCAGCAACCGACAGGGACACACCGGGGAGCTGTTTTTT. Supplemented by reference TRBV7-9 and TRBJ2-2, the full variable domain reads DTGVSQNPRHKITKRGQNVTFRCDPISEHNRLYWYRQTLGQGPEFLTYFQNEAQLEKSRLLSDRFSAERPKGSFSTLEIQRTEQGDSAMYLCASSNRQGHTGELFFGEGSRLTVL.

This sequence joins TRBV29-1 and TRBJ1-2; TRBD1 aligns across 9 bases. Germline CDR1 SQVTM, CDR2 ANQGSEA. Trimming cost V 0 bases and J 8 bases; bases outside gene matches: 4. The CDR3 has 13 amino acids. Here the CDR3 reads CSVEDDRGYGYTF. CDR3 DNA: TGCAGCGTTGAAGATGACAGGGGGTACGGCTACACCTTC. The whole variable domain, remainder taken from reference TRBV29-1 and TRBJ1-2, is SAVISQKPSRDICQRGTSLTIQCQVDSQVTMMFWYRQQPGQSLTLIATANQGSEATYESGFVIDKFPISRPNLTFSTLTVSNMSPEDSSIYLCSVEDDRGYGYTFGSGTRLTVV.

Notes on this clonotype: Since a much larger clone is just one base distant, this may be a read error. The genes are TRBV6-4 and TRBJ1-5; possible D gene TRBD1, 5 bases. The V and J ends lost 4 bases and 6 bases respectively, with 10 bases between them. This CDR3 region has 13 residues. The germline V gene has CDR1 MRHNA and CDR2 SNTAGT. The CDR3 sequence is CASSGSRGQPQHF. The CDR3 coding sequence is TGTGCCAGCAGTGGCTCGAGGGGTCAGCCCCAGCATTTT.

The chain carries TRBV7-2 and TRBJ2-5; D tentatively reads TRBD1 or TRBD2 (5 bases each). CDR1 and CDR2 from the germline V gene are SGHTA and FQGNSA. V lost 7 bases to trimming and J lost 4 bases, with 19 bases between them. The CDR3 has 15 residues. CDR3 in DNA: TGTGCCAGCAACGGAGCGCTCATTGGGGGAGAGACCCAGTACTTC. Translation gives CASNGALIGGETQYF.

This clonotype has a single count. One end of the junction is discordant with germline, which a read error may explain. The V gene is TRBV28, the J gene TRBJ1-3; weak D call: TRBD1 (5 bases). This CDR3 is 15 amino acids long. Germline V gene sequence: CDR1 MDHEN, CDR2 SYDVKM. CDR3 protein: CASRGGAGSGNTTYF. CDR3 DNA sequence: TGTGCCAGCCGTGGAGGGGCAGGCTCTGGAAACACCACATATTTT. Full variable domain (rest looked up from reference TRBV28 and TRBJ1-3): DVKVTQSSRYLVKRTGEKVFLECVQDMDHENMFWYRQDPGLGLRLIYFSYDVKMKEKGDIPEGYSVSREKKERFSLILESASTNQTSMYLCASRGGAGSGNTTYFGEGSWLTVV.

A single count supports this clonotype. The CDR3 carries no conserved terminal phenylalanine or tryptophan, so it likely arises from a read error. Because the CDR3's place on the DNA is in doubt, the DNA is left out and the CDR3 is given as listed by TCRdb. V gene TRBV7-9 combines with J gene TRBJ1-2. Germline lookup yields CDR1 SEHNR and CDR2 FQNEAQ (reference sequence). Including both end residues, the CDR3 is 12 amino acids long. The CDR3 reads CASSLGVGGCTL.

This rearrangement joins TRBV6-1 to TRBJ2-3; D is unresolved. The CDR3 is 11 residues long. Germline lookup yields CDR1 MNHNS and CDR2 SASEGT. The germline V and J ends were trimmed by 6 bases and 9 bases, with 10 bases remaining between them. The DNA of the CDR3 is TGTGCCAGCAGCCCGTCCGGGACGCAGTATTTT. It specifies CASSPSGTQYF.

This clonotype was recorded at least ten times. The V and J genes are TRBV5-1 and TRBJ1-4, with D possibly being TRBD1 (6 bases). There are 16 residues in the CDR3. Germline V gene sequence: CDR1 SGHRS, CDR2 YFSETQ. V lost 5 bases to trimming and J lost 3 bases, with 17 bases between them. The CDR3 sequence: CASSYTGGLANEKLFF. CDR3 bases: TGCGCCAGCAGTTACACTGGGGGGCTGGCTAATGAAAAACTGTTTTTT.

The CDR3 coding sequence is TGTGCCAGCTCACCACGGCGGGGGGGGATGGATACGCAGTATTTT. This codes for CASSPRRGGMDTQYF. The chain has TRBV18 and TRBJ2-3; TRBD2 aligns across 9 bases. This CDR3 comprises 15 residues. The germline gives CDR1 KGHSH, CDR2 LQKENI. Trimming at V came to 1 base and at J to 6 bases, leaving 5 bases not matched to a gene.

This sequence joins TRBV29-1 and TRBJ1-1, with D possibly TRBD1 on 5 matching bases. Germline assignment: CDR1 SQVTM and CDR2 ANQGSEA. V was cut by 4 bases and J by 6 bases, with 9 bases left in between. There are 11 residues in the CDR3. CDR3 in amino acids: CSVVGRAEAFF. CDR3 bases: TGCAGCGTTGTTGGCAGGGCTGAAGCTTTCTTT.

The V and J genes are TRBV7-2 and TRBJ1-5; D is unclear. CDR1 and CDR2 (germline): SGHTA, FQGNSA. V shed 1 base and J shed 6 bases, with 13 bases lying between them. This CDR3 has 15 amino acids. The CDR3 reads CASSLGGLGSQPQHF. The CDR3 coding sequence is TGTGCCAGCAGCTTAGGGGGTTTAGGCAGTCAGCCCCAGCATTTT. Looking up the rest from reference TRBV7-2 and TRBJ1-5 gives the full variable domain: GAGVSQSPSNKVTEKGKDVELRCDPISGHTALYWYRQSLGQGLEFLIYFQGNSAPDKSGLPSDRFSAERTGGSVSTLTIQRTQQEDSAVYLCASSLGGLGSQPQHFGDGTRLSIL.

Concerning this clonotype itself: The junction differs from germline at one of its ends, possibly a read error. The chain is built from TRBV7-8 and TRBJ2-5; D ambiguous. The germline CDR1 and CDR2 sequences are SGHVS and FQNEAQ. This CDR3 contains 17 residues. The CDR3 loop is CAGSLPGVGLRQETQYF. The CDR3 DNA reads as TGTGCCGGCAGCCTACCTGGAGTGGGCCTACGTCAAGAGACCCAGTACTTC.

In its sample, this clonotype was seen many times. The chain links TRBV7-6 to TRBJ2-3; tentatively, D is TRBD2 (5 bases). Trimming removed 8 bases at V and 0 bases at J, with 12 bases between. Germline V lookup: CDR1 SGHVS, CDR2 FNYEAQ. This CDR3 has 14 residues. The CDR3 sequence is CASGAALSTDTQYF. CDR3 nucleotides: TGTGCCAGCGGAGCGGCCCTTAGCACAGATACGCAGTATTTT.

This chain connects TRBV5-1 to TRBJ1-1; 7 bases are shared with TRBD1. Unmatched junction bases numbered 11, after V lost 0 bases and J lost 6 bases. The germline V gene has CDR1 SGHRS and CDR2 YFSETQ. The CDR3 consists of 16 residues. DNA of the CDR3: TGCGCCAGCAGCTTGGGGACAGGTGGTGGAGAGGCTGAAGCTTTCTTT. Protein sequence: CASSLGTGGGEAEAFF.

V and J are TRBV29-1 and TRBJ2-3, with TRBD2 as a possible D gene (7 bases). V lost 7 bases and J lost 7, with 15 bases in between. CDR1 and CDR2 (germline): SQVTM, ANQGSEA. CDR3 length: 12 residues. CDR3 nucleotide sequence: TGCAGCGGAAGTGGGGGGGCAAATACGCAGTATTTT. It specifies CSGSGGANTQYF.

The chain links TRBV19 to TRBJ2-7; 9 bases match TRBD2. Germline V CDR1 and CDR2: LNHDA, SQIVND (reference sequence). The CDR3 is 14 residues long. The V gene end was trimmed by 6 bases and the J gene end by 3 bases; junction bases not matched to a gene: 6. The CDR3 spells CASSGGGVGYEQYF. CDR3 in DNA: TGTGCCAGTAGCGGCGGGGGGGTCGGCTACGAGCAGTACTTC.

V gene TRBV28 combines with J gene TRBJ1-1; tentative D call: TRBD1 (5 bases). CDR1 and CDR2 (germline): MDHEN, SYDVKM. The CDR3 has 15 amino acids. Trimming shortened V by 8 bases and J by 1 base, and 17 bases separated the two germline ends. CDR3 DNA sequence: TGTGCCAGCGGTCCCCCTGGCAGGGAGAACACTGAAGCTTTCTTT. Translating gives CASGPPGRENTEAFF.

This clonotype appeared many times. This chain uses TRBV15 with TRBJ1-1; 7 nucleotides align to TRBD1. Germline trimming cut 4 bases from V and 2 bases from J; bases unmatched to any gene: 7. The CDR3 consists of 15 residues. Germline V gives CDR1 LNHNV, CDR2 YYDKDF (reference sequence). CDR3 DNA: TGTGCCACCAGCACCAAGACAGGGATTAACACTGAAGCTTTCTTT. Protein sequence: CATSTKTGINTEAFF.

This clonotype was seen only a few times. As DNA, the CDR3 is TGCGCCAGCAGCCCGGGACTTGAGTACAATGAGCAGTTCTTC. Its protein is CASSPGLEYNEQFF. This chain joins TRBV4-3 and TRBJ2-1; D might be TRBD2 (6 bases). The CDR3 totals 14 residues. V lost 4 bases and J 4 bases, leaving 11 bases between the germline ends. In germline, CDR1 is LGHNA, CDR2 YSLEER.

This clonotype appeared a single time. The CDR3 loop reads CAITQGLDTGKTDTQYF. The DNA of the CDR3 is TGTGCCATCACCCAGGGGCTAGATACAGGTAAAACGGATACGCAGTATTTT. This chain connects TRBV10-3 to TRBJ2-3; possibly TRBD1 for D (6 bases). The CDR3 has 17 amino acids. The V gene lost 7 bases and the J gene lost 6 bases, with 26 bases spanning the gap. The V gene's germline CDR1 is ENHRY and CDR2 SYGVKD.

This clonotype showed up many times. This chain connects TRBV15 to TRBJ1-3, with D uncertain. The V gene lost 3 bases and the J gene lost 0 bases, with 9 bases spanning the gap. This CDR3 comprises 15 residues. Germline V CDR1 and CDR2: LNHNV, YYDKDF (reference sequence). The CDR3 sequence is CATSRDATSGNTIYF. CDR3 bases: TGTGCCACCAGCAGGGACGCCACCTCTGGAAACACCATATATTTT.

This clonotype was seen at least ten times. This chain links TRBV24-1 with TRBJ2-1; D perhaps matches TRBD1 (5 bases). V shed 4 bases and J shed 7 bases, with 13 bases lying between them. This CDR3 comprises 14 residues. Germline V lookup: CDR1 KGHDR, CDR2 SFDVKD. Written as DNA, the CDR3 is TGTGCCACCAGTGAGGATGGACACGCTAATGAGCAGTTCTTC. This codes for CATSEDGHANEQFF.

This clonotype was seen many times. V usage is TRBV9 and J usage is TRBJ2-6; possibly TRBD1 for D (5 bases). With 2 bases removed from V and 0 bases from J, the gap between germline ends came to 12 bases. Germline CDR1 reads SGDLS; CDR2 reads YYNGEE. CDR3 length: 17 residues. The CDR3 loop reads CASSVTSGLSGANVLTF. CDR3 in DNA: TGTGCCAGCAGCGTCACCTCAGGGCTCTCTGGGGCCAACGTCCTGACTTTC. Supplemented by reference TRBV9 and TRBJ2-6, the full variable domain reads DSGVTQTPKHLITATGQRVTLRCSPRSGDLSVYWYQQSLDQGLQFLIQYYNGEERAKGNILERFSAQQFPDLHSELNLSSLELGDSALYFCASSVTSGLSGANVLTFGAGSRLTVL.

This chain links TRBV7-8 with TRBJ1-5, with 7 bases aligning to TRBD1. The CDR3 has 15 residues. Germline CDR1 and CDR2: SGHVS and FQNEAQ. V gave up 5 bases and J gave up 4 bases; unmatched junction bases: 8. The CDR3 reads CASSGRDSPNQPQHF. CDR3 bases: TGTGCCAGCAGCGGCCGGGACAGCCCTAATCAGCCCCAGCATTTT.